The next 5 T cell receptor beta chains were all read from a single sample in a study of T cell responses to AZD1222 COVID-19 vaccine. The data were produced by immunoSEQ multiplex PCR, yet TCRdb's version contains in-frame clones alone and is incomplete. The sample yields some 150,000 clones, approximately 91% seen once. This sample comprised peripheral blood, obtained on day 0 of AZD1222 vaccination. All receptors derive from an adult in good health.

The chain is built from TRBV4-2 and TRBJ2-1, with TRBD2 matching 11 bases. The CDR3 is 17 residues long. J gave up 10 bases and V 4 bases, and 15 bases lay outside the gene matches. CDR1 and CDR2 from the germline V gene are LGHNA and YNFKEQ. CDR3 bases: TGTGCCAGCAGCCCATTACCCGGAACTAGCGGGAGTGGGGAGCAGTTCTTC. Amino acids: CASSPLPGTSGSGEQFF.

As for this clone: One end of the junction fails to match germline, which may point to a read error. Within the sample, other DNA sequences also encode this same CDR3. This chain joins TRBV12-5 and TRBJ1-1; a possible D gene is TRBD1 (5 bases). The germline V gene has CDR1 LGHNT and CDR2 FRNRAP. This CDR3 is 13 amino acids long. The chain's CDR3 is CASGRTLNTEAFF. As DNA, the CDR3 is TGTGCTAGTGGTAGGACACTTAACACTGAAGCTTTTTTT.

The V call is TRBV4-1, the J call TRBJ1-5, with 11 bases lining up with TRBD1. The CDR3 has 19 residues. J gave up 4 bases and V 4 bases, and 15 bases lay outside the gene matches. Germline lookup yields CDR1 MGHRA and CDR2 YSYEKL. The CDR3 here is CASSPPGTGGPLGNQPQHF. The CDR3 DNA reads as TGCGCCAGCAGCCCTCCCGGGACAGGGGGGCCCCTAGGAAATCAGCCCCAGCATTTT.

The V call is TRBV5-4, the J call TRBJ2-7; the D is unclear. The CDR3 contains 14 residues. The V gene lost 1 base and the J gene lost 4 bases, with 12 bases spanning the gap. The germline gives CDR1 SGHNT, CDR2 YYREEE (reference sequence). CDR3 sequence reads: CASSLKGMKYEQYF. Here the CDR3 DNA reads TGTGCCAGCAGCTTGAAGGGTATGAAGTACGAGCAGTACTTC.

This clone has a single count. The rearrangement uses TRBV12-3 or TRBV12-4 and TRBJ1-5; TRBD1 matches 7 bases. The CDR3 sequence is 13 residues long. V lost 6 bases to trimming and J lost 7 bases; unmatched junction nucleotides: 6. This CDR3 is CASRGQGDQPQHF. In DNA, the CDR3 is TGTGCCAGCAGGGGCCAGGGGGACCAGCCCCAGCATTTT.